The rows below give T cell receptor beta chains drawn from one sample of a study of CD8+CD57+ T cells in acquired aplastic anemia. One entry per CDR3 protein results from TCRdb running MiXCR on the reads. The table has more than 150,000 distinct CDR3 sequences, 40% to 55% seen once; the top ten hold approximately 3%. Material: sorted CD4+, CD8+, or CD8+CD57+ T cells (not recorded which) from PBMCs. These receptors were obtained from a human donor in good health. Each CDR3 is given with its conserved first and last residue. A D gene is named only where the DNA matches it firmly. Size is omitted from some rows. Given values are once, few, many or a class for expanded clones.

d_call | clone_size | j_call | v_call | cdr3_nt | cdr3_aa
- | many | TRBJ1-1 | TRBV19 | TGTGCCAGTAGCCCCCAGGGTGGCACTGAAGCTTTCTTT | CASSPQGGTEAFF
TRBD2 | - | TRBJ2-1 | TRBV2 | TGTGCCAGCCATACTAGCGGGGGTGGAGATGAGCAGTTCTTC | CASHTSGGGDEQFF
TRBD2 | many | TRBJ2-5 | TRBV20-1 | TGCAGTGCCAGTGGAGGGACTAGCGGGAAGAACTCACTTCAGAGCCAGTACTTC | CSASGGTSGKNSLQSQYF
- | few | TRBJ2-5 | TRBV18 | TGTGCCAGCTCACCAGGAGTCCGGGAGACCCAGTACTTC | CASSPGVRETQYF
- | few | TRBJ2-3 | TRBV19 | TGTGCCAGTAGACGGGACATAGACACAGATACGCAGTATTTT | CASRRDIDTDTQYF
- | - | TRBJ2-5 | TRBV2 | TGTGCCAGCAGTGAAGCGCTTCGAGGGGAAGAGACCCAGTACTTC | CASSEALRGEETQYF
TRBD2 | few | TRBJ2-5 | TRBV25-1 | TGTGCCAGCAGTCTTGGGGGGGGGGCCCAGTACTTC | CASSLGGGAQYF
TRBD2 | - | TRBJ2-1 | TRBV28 | TGTGCCAGCAGTTTAGGGGGACTAGCGGGAGATGAAGAGCAGTTCTTC | CASSLGGLAGDEEQFF
TRBD2 | - | TRBJ2-3 | TRBV10-3 | TGTGCCATCAAGGGCAGCGGGAGTACGCAAGATACGCAGTATTTT | CAIKGSGSTQDTQYF
TRBD1 | - | TRBJ2-7 | TRBV2 | TGTGCCAGCACCCTCCCGGGGACAGGGGTCGCCGAGCAGTACTTC | CASTLPGTGVAEQYF
- | - | TRBJ1-5 | TRBV24-1 | TGTGCCAGCAGAAAACAGGGTGGGAGCAATCAGCCCCAGCATTTT | CASRKQGGSNQPQHF
- | - | TRBJ2-2 | TRBV19 | TGTGCCAGCCGGAGAGCTGGGGAGCTGTTTTTT | CASRRAGELFF
TRBD2 | many | TRBJ2-1 | TRBV2 | TGTGCCAGCACCCTTTTAGCGGGCTCCTACAATGAGCAGTTCTTC | CASTLLAGSYNEQFF
TRBD1 | many | TRBJ2-7 | TRBV20-1 | TGCAGTGCTGTCGACAGGGCCTCCTTCGGGGAGCAGTACTTC | CSAVDRASFGEQYF
- | few | TRBJ1-2 | TRBV19 | TGTGCCACTGGTCGGGACAACTATGGCTACACCTTC | CATGRDNYGYTF
- | - | TRBJ1-2 | TRBV5-1 | - | CASSSPIFGEDYGYTF
- | - | TRBJ1-3 | TRBV20-1 | TGCAGTGCCTCGTCAGGAGGGGCTGGAAACACCATATATTTT | CSASSGGAGNTIYF
- | few | TRBJ1-5 | TRBV7-9 | TGTGCCAGCAGCTCGAGCCCCCCGCCCCAGCATTTT | CASSSSPPPQHF
- | - | TRBJ1-5 | TRBV7-2 | TGTGCCAGCAGCTCAATCAACCCGAATCAGCCCCAGCATTTT | CASSSINPNQPQHF
- | - | TRBJ2-2 | TRBV28 | TGTGCCAGCAGACAGGGAAGGTCCGGGGAGCTGTTTTTT | CASRQGRSGELFF
- | - | TRBJ1-1 | TRBV20-1 | TGCAGTGCTAGCGGACGATTGAACACTGAAGCTTTCTTT | CSASGRLNTEAFF
TRBD1 | - | TRBJ1-2 | TRBV2 | TGTGCCAGCAGTGACAGGGGGGGAGCTAACTATGGCTACACCTTC | CASSDRGGANYGYTF
- | - | TRBJ2-5 | TRBV20-1 | TGCAGTGCCGGGACGGAGACCCAGTACTTC | CSAGTETQYF
TRBD2 | - | TRBJ2-3 | TRBV19 | TGTGCCAGTAGTATAGATCATGCCGGGGGGGCGAGAGATACGCAGTATTTT | CASSIDHAGGARDTQYF
- | many | TRBJ2-3 | TRBV6-2/TRBV6-3 | TGTGCCAGCAGTTACACAGGCACTTCCACAGATACGCAGTATTTT | CASSYTGTSTDTQYF
- | many | TRBJ2-7 | TRBV29-1 | TGCAGCGCTGCGGCGGAGGGAGGTCCCTACGAGCAGTACTTC | CSAAAEGGPYEQYF
- | many | TRBJ2-1 | TRBV7-8 | TGTGCCAGCAGCCTGCAGGGGCGACGGGGCAATGAGCAGTTCTTC | CASSLQGRRGNEQFF
TRBD2 | many | TRBJ2-3 | TRBV12-3/TRBV12-4 | TGTGCCAGCAGTGTCCGGGACTCGGGGGGTACGCAGTATTTT | CASSVRDSGGTQYF
TRBD1 | once | TRBJ2-1 | TRBV19 | TGTGCCAGTAGTATTGGACGGGACAGGATGAATTCCTACAATGAGCAGTTCTTC | CASSIGRDRMNSYNEQFF
TRBD2 | many | TRBJ2-7 | TRBV20-1 | TGCAGTGCTAGGCAAGCGGGAGGACCCTCCTACGAGCAGTACTTC | CSARQAGGPSYEQYF
TRBD2 | - | TRBJ2-3 | TRBV4-2 | TGTGCCAGCAGCGGCACCGGGACTAGCGGATACACAGATACGCAGTATTTT | CASSGTGTSGYTDTQYF
TRBD2 | - | TRBJ2-1 | TRBV28 | TGTGCCAGCAGTAAGCTGACTAGCGGGAGCAACAATGAGCAGTTCTTC | CASSKLTSGSNNEQFF
- | - | TRBJ1-1 | TRBV11-3 | TGTGCCAGCAGCTTACACGCACAGAACACTGAAGCTTTCTTT | CASSLHAQNTEAFF
- | - | TRBJ2-3 | TRBV10-1 | TGTGCCAGCAGTGTAAGTAGTTGCACAGATACGCAGTATTTT | CASSVSSCTDTQYF
- | many | TRBJ1-2 | TRBV5-8 | TGTGCCAGCAGCTTGGCCGGGGGAGGCTCTAACTATGGCTACACCTTC | CASSLAGGGSNYGYTF
- | many | TRBJ2-6 | TRBV12-3/TRBV12-4 | TGTGCCAGCAGACCGGATGGGGCCAACGTCCTGACTTTC | CASRPDGANVLTF
- | - | TRBJ2-7 | TRBV11-2 | TGTGCCAGCAGCCCTAGGGGGGGGGCAGGGCGGCTCGAGCAGTACTTC | CASSPRGGAGRLEQYF
- | - | TRBJ2-1 | TRBV9 | TGTGCCAGCAGCGTAGCTAGCCACAATGAGCAGTTCTTC | CASSVASHNEQFF
- | many | TRBJ2-5 | TRBV7-8 | TGTGCCAGCAGCTATACAGGGAGGGCAGGGGAGACCCAGTACTTC | CASSYTGRAGETQYF
TRBD2 | once | TRBJ2-7 | TRBV4-1 | TGCGCCAGCAGCCTTATAGCGGGGACCCCTCACGAGCAGTACTTC | CASSLIAGTPHEQYF
- | - | TRBJ1-1 | TRBV24-1 | TGTGCCACCAGTGTTCAAAATGAAGCTTTCTTT | CATSVQNEAFF
- | few | TRBJ1-6 | TRBV2 | TGTGCCAGCAGCGGGGAGGCAGGGGCAAATTCACCCCTCCACTTT | CASSGEAGANSPLHF
TRBD1 | - | TRBJ1-2 | TRBV19 | TGTGCCAGTAGGGCGACAGGGCCCTATGGCTACACCTTC | CASRATGPYGYTF
TRBD2 | - | TRBJ2-1 | TRBV25-1 | TGTGCCAGCGTTCGGGGAGGCGGGGGAGCATACAATGAGCAGTTCTTC | CASVRGGGGAYNEQFF
- | - | TRBJ2-5 | TRBV12-5 | TGTGCTAGTGGTTTGGTACGAGAGACCCAGTACTTC | CASGLVRETQYF
- | - | TRBJ2-5 | TRBV10-1 | TGCGCCAGCAGTGAGATGGTAGCGGCAGGGGAGACCCAGTACTTC | CASSEMVAAGETQYF
- | - | TRBJ2-7 | TRBV20-1 | TGCAGTGCCAGCAGCCCGACAGGTACTACCTACGAGCAGTACTTC | CSASSPTGTTYEQYF
- | - | TRBJ2-3 | TRBV10-1 | TGCGCCAGCTCAGCCCTACCCACAGATACGCAGTATTTT | CASSALPTDTQYF
TRBD2 | - | TRBJ2-2 | TRBV18 | TGTGCCAGCTCACCGACTAGCGGGGGCACCCGGACCGGGGAGCTGTTTTTT | CASSPTSGGTRTGELFF
TRBD1 | many | TRBJ2-1 | TRBV15 | TGTGCCACCAGCAGAGACGCAGGGGGCCTGTTCTTC | CATSRDAGGLFF
- | few | TRBJ2-2 | TRBV7-2 | TGTGCCAGCAGCCTGGGCCCGGGCCACACCGGGGAGCTGTTTTTT | CASSLGPGHTGELFF